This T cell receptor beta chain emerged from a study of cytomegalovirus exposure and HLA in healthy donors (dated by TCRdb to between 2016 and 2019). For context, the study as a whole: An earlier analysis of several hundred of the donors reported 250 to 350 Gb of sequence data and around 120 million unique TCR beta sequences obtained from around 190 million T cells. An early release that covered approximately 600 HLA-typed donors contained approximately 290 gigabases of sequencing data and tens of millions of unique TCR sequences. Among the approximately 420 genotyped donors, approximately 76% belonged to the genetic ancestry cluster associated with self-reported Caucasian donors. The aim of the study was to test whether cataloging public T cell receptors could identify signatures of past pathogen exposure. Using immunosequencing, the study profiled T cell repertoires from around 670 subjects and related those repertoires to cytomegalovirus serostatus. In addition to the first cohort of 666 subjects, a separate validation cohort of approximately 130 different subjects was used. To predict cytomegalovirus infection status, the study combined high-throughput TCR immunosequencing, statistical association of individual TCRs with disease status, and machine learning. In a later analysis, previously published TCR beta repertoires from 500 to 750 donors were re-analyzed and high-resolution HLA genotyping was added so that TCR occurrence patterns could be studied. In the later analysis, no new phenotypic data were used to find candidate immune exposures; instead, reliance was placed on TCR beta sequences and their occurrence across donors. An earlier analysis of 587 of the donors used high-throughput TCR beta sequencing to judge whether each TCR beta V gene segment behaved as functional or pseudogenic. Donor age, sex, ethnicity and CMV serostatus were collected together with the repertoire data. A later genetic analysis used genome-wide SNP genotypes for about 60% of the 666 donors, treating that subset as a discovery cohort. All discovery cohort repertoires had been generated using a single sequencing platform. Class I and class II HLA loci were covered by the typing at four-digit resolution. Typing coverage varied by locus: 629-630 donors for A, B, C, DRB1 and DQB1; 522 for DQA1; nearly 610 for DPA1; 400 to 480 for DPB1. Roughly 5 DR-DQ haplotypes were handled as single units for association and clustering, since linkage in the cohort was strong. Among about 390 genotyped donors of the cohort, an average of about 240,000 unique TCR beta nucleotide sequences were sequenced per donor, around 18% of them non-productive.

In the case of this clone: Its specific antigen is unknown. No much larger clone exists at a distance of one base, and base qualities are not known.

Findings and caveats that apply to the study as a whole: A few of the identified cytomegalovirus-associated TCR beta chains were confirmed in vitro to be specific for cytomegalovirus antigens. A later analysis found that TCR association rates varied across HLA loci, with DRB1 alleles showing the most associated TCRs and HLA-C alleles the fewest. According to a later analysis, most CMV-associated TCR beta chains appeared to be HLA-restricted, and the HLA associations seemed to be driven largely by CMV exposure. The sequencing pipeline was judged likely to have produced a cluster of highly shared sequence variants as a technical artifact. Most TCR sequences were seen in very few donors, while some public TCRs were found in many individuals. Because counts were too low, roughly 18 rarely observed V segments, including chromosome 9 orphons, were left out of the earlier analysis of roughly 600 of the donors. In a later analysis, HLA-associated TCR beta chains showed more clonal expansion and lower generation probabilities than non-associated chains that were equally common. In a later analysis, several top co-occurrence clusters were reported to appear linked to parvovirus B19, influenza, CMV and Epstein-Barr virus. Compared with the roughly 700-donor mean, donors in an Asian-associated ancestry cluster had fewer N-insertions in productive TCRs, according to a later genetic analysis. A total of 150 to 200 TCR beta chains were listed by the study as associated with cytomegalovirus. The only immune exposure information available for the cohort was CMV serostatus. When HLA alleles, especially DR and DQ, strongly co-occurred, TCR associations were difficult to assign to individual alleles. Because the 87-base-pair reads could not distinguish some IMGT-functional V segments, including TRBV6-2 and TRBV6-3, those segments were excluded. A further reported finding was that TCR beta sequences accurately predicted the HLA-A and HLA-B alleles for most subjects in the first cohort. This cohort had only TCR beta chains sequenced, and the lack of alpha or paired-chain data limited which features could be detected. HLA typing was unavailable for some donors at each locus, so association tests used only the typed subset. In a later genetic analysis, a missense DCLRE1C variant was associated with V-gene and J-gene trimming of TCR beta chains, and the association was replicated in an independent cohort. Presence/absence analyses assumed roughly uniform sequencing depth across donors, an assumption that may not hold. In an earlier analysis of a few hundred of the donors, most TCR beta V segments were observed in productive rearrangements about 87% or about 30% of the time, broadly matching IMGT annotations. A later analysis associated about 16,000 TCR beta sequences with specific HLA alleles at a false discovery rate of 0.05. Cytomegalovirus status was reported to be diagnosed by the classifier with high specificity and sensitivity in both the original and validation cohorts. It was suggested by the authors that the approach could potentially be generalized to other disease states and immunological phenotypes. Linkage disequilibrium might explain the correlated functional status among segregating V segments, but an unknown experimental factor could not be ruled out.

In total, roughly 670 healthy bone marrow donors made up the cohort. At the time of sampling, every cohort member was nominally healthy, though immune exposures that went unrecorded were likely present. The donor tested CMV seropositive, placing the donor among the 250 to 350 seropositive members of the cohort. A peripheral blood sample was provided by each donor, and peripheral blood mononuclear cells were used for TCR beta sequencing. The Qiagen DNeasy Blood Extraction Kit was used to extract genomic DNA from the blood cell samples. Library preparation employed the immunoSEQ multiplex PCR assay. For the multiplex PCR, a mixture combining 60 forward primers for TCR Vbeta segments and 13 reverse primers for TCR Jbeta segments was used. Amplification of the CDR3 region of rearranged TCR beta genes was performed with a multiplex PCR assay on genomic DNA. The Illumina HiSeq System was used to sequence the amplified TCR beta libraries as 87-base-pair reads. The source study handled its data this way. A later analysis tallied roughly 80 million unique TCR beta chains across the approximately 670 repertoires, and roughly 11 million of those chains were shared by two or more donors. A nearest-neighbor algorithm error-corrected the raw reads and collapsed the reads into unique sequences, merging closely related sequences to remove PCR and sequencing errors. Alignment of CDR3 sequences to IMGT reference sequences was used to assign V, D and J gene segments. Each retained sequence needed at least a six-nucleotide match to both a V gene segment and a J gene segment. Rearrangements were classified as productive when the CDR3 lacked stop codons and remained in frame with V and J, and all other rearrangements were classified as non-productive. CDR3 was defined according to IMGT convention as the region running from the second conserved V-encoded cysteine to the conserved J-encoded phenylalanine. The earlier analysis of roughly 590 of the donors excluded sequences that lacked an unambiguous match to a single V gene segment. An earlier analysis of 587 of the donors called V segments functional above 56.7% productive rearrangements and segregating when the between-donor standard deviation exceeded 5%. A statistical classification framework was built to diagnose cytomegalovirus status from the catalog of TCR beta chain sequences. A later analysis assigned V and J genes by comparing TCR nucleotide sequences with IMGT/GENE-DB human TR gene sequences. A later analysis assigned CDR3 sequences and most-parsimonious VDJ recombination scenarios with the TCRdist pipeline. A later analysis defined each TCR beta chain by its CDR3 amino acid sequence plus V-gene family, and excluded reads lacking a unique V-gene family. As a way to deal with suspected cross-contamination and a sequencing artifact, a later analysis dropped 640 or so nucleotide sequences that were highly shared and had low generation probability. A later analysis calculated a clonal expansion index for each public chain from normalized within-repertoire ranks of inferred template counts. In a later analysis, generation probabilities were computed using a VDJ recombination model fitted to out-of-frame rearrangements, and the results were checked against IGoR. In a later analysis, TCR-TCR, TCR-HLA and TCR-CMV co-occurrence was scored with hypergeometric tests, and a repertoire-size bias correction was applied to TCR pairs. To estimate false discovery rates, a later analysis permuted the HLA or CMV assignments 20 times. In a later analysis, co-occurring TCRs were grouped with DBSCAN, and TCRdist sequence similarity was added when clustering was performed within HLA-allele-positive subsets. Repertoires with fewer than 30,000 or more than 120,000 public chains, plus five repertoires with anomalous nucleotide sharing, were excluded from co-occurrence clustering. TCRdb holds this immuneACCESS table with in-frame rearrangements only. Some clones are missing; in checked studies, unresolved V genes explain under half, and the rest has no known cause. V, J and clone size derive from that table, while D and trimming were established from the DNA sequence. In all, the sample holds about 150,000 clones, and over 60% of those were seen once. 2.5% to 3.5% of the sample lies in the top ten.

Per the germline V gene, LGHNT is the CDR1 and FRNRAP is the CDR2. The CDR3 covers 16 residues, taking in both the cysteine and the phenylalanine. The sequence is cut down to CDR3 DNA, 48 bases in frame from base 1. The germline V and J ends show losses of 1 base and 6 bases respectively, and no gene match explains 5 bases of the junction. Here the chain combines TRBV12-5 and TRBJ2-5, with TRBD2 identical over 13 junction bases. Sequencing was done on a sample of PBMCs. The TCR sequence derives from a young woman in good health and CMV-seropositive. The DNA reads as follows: TGTGCTAGTGGTTTGGAACTAGCGGGGGGGCTTCAGACCCAGTACTTC. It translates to CASGLELAGGLQTQYF.